This TCR beta chain appears in the sequencing data of a study of blood T cells in healthy people across ages. Germline loops: CDR1 SGHDN, CDR2 FVKESK. This CDR3 is built from 14 residues. V was cut by 0 bases and J by 1 base, with 6 bases left in between. This clonotype was observed a handful of times. What it binds is not known. The use of a sample-barcoded 5' primer and a J-beta primer mix characterized a second PCR of about 6 to 12 cycles. TCRdb reprocessed the 5' RACE reads with MiXCR, giving one entry per CDR3 protein. The sample has about 780,000 distinct CDR3 sequences, about a quarter seen once. Study-level points and caveats: Conclusively comparing naive with antigen-experienced cells was impossible with unsorted PBMCs.

The same sample was also used in a study of T cells of mothers and their children. That paper adds: The TCR beta CDR3 read count exceeded 8 million for each mother and was 2.5 million to 3 million for each child.

Sequences were obtained from blood. The chain employs TRBV14 and TRBJ2-5; D is uncertain. The clonotype was recovered from a boy younger than 18 in good health. CDR3: CASSQETFQETQYF. In nucleotides, the CDR3 is TGTGCCAGCAGCCAAGAGACCTTCCAAGAGACCCAGTACTTC. Combining the CDR3 with reference TRBV14 and TRBJ2-5 gives the whole variable domain EAGVTQFPSHSVIEKGQTVTLRCDPISGHDNLYWYRRVMGKEIKFLLHFVKESKQDESGMPNNRFLAERTGGTYSTLKVQPAELEDSGVYFCASSQETFQETQYFGPGTRLLVL.